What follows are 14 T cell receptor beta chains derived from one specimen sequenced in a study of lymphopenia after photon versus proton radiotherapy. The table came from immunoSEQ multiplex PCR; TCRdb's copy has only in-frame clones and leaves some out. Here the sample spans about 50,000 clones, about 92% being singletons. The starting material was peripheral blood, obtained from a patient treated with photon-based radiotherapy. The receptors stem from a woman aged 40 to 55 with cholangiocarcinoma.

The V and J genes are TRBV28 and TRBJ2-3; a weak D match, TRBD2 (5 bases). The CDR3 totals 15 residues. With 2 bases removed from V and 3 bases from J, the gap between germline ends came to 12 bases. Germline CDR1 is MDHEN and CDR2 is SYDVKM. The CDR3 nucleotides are TGTGCCAGCAGTTTACCCAGACTAACTACAGATACGCAGTATTTT. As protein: CASSLPRLTTDTQYF. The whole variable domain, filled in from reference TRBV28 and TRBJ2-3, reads DVKVTQSSRYLVKRTGEKVFLECVQDMDHENMFWYRQDPGLGLRLIYFSYDVKMKEKGDIPEGYSVSREKKERFSLILESASTNQTSMYLCASSLPRLTTDTQYFGPGTRLTVL.

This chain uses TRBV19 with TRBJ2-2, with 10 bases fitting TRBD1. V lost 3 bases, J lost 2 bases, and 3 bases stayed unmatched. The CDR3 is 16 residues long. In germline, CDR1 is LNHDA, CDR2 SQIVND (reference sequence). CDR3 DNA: TGTGCCAGTAGTATCGGGACAGGGGTAAACACCGGGGAGCTGTTTTTT. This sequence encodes CASSIGTGVNTGELFF.

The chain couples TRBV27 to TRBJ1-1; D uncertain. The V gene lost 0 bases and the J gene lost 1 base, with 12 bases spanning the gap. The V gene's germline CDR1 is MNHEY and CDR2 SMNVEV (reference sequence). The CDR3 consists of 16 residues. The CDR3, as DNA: TGTGCCAGCAGTTTATCTCCCGGGCCTCCGAACACTGAAGCTTTCTTT. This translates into CASSLSPGPPNTEAFF.

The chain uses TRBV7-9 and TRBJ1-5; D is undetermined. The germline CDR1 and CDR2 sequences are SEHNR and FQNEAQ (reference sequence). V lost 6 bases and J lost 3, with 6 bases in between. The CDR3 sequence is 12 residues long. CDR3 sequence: CASRGNNQPQHF. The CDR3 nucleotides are TGTGCCAGCAGGGGGAACAATCAGCCCCAGCATTTT.

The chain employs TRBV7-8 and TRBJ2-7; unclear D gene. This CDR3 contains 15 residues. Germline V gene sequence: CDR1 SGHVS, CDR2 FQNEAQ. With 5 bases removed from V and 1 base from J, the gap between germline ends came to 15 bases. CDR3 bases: TGTGCCAGCAGCCCCGATTCCCAATTTTCCTACGAGCAGTACTTC. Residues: CASSPDSQFSYEQYF. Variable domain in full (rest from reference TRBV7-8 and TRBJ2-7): GAGVSQSPRYKVAKRGQDVALRCDPISGHVSLFWYQQALGQGPEFLTYFQNEAQLDKSGLPSDRFFAERPEGSVSTLKIQRTQQEDSAVYLCASSPDSQFSYEQYFGPGTRLTVT.

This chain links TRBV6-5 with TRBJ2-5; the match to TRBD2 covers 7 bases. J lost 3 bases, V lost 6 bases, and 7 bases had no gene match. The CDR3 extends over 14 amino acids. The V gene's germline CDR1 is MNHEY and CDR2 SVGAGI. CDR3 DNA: TGTGCCAGCAGCGGGGACTATCTTAAAGAGACCCAGTACTTC. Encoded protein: CASSGDYLKETQYF.

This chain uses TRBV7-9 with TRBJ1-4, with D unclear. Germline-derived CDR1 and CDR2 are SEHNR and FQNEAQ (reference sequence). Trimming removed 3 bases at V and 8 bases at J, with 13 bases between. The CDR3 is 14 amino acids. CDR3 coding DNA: TGTGCCAGCAGCTTCTTGAGGGAACGAGAAAAACTGTTTTTT. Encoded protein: CASSFLREREKLFF.

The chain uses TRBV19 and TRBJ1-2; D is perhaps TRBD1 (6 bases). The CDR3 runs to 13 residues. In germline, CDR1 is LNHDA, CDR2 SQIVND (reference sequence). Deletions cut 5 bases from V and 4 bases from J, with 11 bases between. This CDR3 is CASSVDSFYGYTF. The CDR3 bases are TGTGCCAGTAGTGTGGACAGTTTCTATGGCTACACCTTC.

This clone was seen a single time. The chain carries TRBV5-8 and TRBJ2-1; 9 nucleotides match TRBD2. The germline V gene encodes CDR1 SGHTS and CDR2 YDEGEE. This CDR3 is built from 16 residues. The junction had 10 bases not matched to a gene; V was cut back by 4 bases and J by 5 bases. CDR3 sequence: CASSPTTSGPNNEQFF. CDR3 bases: TGTGCCAGCAGCCCTACTACTAGCGGGCCTAACAATGAGCAGTTCTTC.

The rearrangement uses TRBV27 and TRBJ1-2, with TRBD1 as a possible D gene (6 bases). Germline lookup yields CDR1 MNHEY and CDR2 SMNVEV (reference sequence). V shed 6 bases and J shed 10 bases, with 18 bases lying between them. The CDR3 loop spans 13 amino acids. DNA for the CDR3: TGTGCCAGCAGATTCGCAGGGGATTGGGTCTACACCTTC. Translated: CASRFAGDWVYTF.

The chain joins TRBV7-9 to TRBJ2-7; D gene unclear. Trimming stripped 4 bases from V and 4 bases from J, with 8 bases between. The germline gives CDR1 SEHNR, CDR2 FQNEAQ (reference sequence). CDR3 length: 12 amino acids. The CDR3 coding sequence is TGTGCCAGCAGCTCCACTCAGTACGAGCAGTACTTC. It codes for CASSSTQYEQYF.

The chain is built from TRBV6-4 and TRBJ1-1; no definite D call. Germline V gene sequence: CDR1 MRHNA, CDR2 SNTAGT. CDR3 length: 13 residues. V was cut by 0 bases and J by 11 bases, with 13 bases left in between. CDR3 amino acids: CASSDSVRGMAFF. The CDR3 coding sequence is TGTGCCAGCAGTGACTCCGTAAGAGGTATGGCTTTCTTT.

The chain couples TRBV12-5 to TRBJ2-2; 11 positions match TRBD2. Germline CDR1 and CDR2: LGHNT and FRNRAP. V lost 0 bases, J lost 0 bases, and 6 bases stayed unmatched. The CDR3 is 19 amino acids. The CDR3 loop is CASGLVPLAGGPNTGELFF. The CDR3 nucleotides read TGTGCTAGTGGTTTGGTACCCCTAGCGGGGGGACCGAACACCGGGGAGCTGTTTTTT.

The CDR3 DNA reads as TGTGCCAGCAGTTCCCCGGCGGGGGGCTACACCTTC. It codes for CASSSPAGGYTF. V gene TRBV28 combines with J gene TRBJ1-2, with unresolved D. Germline V CDR1 and CDR2: MDHEN, SYDVKM. CDR3 length equals 12 residues. V was cut by 4 bases and J by 8 bases, with 11 bases left in between.